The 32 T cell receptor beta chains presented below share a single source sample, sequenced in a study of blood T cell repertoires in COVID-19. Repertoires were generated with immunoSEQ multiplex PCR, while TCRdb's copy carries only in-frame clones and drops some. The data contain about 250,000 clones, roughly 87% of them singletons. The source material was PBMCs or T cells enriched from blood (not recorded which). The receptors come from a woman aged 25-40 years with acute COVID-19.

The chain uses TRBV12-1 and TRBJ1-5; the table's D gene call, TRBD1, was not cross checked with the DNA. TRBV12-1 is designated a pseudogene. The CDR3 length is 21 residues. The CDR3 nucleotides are TGTGCCAGCAGCTTCTGTCTACGAACCGGGACAGGGGGCGATGGGAATCAGCCCCAGCATTTT. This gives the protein CASSFCLRTGTGGDGNQPQHF.

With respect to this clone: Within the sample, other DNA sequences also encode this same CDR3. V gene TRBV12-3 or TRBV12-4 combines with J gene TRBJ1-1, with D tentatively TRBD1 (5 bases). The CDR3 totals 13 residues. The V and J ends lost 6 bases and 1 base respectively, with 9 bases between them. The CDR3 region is CASSLQENTEAFF. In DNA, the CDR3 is TGTGCCAGCAGCCTACAGGAGAACACTGAAGCTTTCTTT.

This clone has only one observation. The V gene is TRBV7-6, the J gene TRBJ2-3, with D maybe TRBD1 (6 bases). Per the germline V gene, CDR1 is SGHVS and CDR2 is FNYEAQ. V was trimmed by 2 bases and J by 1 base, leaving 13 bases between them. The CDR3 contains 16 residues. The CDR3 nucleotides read TGTGCCAGCAGCTTACTCAGTCAGGGGCGCACAGATACGCAGTATTTT. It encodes CASSLLSQGRTDTQYF. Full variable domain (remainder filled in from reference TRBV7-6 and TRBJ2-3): GAGVSQSPRYKVTKRGQDVALRCDPISGHVSLYWYRQALGQGPEFLTYFNYEAQQDKSGLPNDRFSAERPEGSISTLTIQRTEQRDSAMYRCASSLLSQGRTDTQYFGPGTRLTVL.

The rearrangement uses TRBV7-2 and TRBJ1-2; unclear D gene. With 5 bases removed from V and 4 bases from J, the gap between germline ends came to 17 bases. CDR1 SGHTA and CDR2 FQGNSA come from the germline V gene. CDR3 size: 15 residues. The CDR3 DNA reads TGTGCCAGCAGCCTGGTACCACTTAGTTTCTATGGCTACACCTTC. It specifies CASSLVPLSFYGYTF.

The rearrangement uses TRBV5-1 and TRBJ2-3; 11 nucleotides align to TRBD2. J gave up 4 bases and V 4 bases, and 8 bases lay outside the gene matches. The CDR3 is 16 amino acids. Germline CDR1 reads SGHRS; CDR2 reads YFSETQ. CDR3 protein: CASSQVSGGAADTQYF. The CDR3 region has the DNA TGCGCCAGCAGCCAAGTTAGCGGGGGGGCGGCAGATACGCAGTATTTT.

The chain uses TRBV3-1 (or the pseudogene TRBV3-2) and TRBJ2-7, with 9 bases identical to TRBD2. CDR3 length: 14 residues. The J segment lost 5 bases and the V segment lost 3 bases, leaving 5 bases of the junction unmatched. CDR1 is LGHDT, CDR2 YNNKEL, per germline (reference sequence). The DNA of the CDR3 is TGTGCCAGCAGCCATAGCGGGAGTACCCACGAGCAGTACTTC. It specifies CASSHSGSTHEQYF.

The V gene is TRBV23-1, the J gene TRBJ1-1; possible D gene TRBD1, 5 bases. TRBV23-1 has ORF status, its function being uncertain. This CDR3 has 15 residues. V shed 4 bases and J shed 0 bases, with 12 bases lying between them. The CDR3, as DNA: TGCGCCAGCAGTCCCCTCAACAGGTTGAACACTGAAGCTTTCTTT. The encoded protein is CASSPLNRLNTEAFF.

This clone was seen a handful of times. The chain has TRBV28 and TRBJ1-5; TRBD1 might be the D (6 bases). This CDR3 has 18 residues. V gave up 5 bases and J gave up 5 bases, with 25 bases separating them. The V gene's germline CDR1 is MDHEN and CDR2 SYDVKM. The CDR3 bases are TGTGCCAGCAGTAGAACAGGGAAAGGGTGGAAGCGCGATCAGCCCCAGCATTTT. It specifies CASSRTGKGWKRDQPQHF.

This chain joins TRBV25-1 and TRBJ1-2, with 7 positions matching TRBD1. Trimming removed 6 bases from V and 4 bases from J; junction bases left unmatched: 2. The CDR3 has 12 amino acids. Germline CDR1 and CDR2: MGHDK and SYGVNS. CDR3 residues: CASSRDSYGYTF. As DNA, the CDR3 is TGTGCCAGCAGCCGGGACAGCTATGGCTACACCTTC.

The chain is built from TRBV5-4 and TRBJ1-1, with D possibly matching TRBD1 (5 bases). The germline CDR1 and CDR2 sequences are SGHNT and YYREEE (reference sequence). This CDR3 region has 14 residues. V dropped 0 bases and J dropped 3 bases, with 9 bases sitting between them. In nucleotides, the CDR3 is TGTGCCAGCAGCTTGGCCCGGGGGTACACTGAAGCTTTCTTT. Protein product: CASSLARGYTEAFF.

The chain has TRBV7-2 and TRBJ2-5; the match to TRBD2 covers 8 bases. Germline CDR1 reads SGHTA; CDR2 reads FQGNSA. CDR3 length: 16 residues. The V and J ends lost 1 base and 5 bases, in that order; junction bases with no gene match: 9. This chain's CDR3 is CASSLEAGREVETQYF. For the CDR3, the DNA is TGTGCCAGCAGCTTAGAGGCCGGGAGGGAAGTGGAGACCCAGTACTTC.

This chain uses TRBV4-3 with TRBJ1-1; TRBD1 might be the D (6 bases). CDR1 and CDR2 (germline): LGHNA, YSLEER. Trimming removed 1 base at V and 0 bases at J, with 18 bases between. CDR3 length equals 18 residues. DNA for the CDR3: TGCGCCAGCAGCCAAGCCACGGCGGGGGCGGGAATGAACACTGAAGCTTTCTTT. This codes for CASSQATAGAGMNTEAFF.

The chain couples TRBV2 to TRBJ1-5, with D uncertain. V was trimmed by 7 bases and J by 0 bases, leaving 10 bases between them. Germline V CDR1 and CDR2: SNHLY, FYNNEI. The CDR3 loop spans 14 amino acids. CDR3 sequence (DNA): TGTGCCAGCAAGGACTTTTATAGCAATCAGCCCCAGCATTTT. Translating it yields CASKDFYSNQPQHF.

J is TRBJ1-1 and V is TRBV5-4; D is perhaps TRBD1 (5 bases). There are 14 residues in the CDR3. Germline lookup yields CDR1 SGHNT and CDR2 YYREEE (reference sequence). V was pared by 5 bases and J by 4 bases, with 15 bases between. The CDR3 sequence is CASRRQGPGTEAFF. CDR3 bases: TGTGCCAGCAGACGTCAGGGCCCGGGCACTGAAGCTTTCTTT.

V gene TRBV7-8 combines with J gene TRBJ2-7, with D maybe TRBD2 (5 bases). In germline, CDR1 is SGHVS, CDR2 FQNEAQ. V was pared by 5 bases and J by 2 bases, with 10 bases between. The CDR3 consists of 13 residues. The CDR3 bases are TGTGCCAGCAGCGACTACCTAACCTACGAGCAGTACTTC. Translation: CASSDYLTYEQYF. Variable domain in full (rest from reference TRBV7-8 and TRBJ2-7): GAGVSQSPRYKVAKRGQDVALRCDPISGHVSLFWYQQALGQGPEFLTYFQNEAQLDKSGLPSDRFFAERPEGSVSTLKIQRTQQEDSAVYLCASSDYLTYEQYFGPGTRLTVT.

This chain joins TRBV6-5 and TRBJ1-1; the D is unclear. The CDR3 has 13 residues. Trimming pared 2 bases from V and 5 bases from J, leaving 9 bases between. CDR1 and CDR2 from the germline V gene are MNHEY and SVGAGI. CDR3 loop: CASSYEGWTEAFF. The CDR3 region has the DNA TGTGCCAGCAGTTACGAGGGTTGGACTGAAGCTTTCTTT.

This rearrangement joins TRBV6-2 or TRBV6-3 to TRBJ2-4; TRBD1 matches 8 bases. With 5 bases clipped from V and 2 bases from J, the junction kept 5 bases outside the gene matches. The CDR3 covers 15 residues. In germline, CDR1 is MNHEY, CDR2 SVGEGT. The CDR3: CASSQDRGTKNIQYF. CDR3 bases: TGTGCCAGCAGTCAAGACAGGGGTACCAAAAACATTCAGTACTTC.

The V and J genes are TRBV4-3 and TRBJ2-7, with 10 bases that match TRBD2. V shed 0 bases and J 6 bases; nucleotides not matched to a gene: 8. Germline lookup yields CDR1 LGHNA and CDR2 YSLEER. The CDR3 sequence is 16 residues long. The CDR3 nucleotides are TGCGCCAGCAGCCAAGAAGATAGCGGGAGGCGCCTCGAGCAGTACTTC. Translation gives CASSQEDSGRRLEQYF.

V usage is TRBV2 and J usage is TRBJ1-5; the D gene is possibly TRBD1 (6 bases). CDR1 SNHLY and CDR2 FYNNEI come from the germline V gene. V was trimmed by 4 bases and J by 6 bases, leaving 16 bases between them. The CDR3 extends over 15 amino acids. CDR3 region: CASSGDPGVGQPQHF. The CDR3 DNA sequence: TGTGCCAGCAGTGGAGACCCAGGGGTGGGTCAGCCCCAGCATTTT.

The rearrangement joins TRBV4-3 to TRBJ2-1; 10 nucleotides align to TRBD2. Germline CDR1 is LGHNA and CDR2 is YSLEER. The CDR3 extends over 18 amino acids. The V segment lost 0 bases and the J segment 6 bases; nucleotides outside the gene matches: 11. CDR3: CASSQDGAGTSAFNEQFF. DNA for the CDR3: TGCGCCAGCAGCCAAGATGGGGCCGGGACTAGCGCGTTCAATGAGCAGTTCTTC.

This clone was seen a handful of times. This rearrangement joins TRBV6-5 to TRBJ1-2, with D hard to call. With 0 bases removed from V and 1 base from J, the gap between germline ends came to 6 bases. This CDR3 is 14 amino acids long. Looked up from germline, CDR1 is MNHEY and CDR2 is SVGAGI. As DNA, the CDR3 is TGTGCCAGCAGTTACTCCGGGTTTAACTATGGCTACACCTTC. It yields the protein CASSYSGFNYGYTF.

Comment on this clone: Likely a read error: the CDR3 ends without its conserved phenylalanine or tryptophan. The CDR3 DNA is TGTGCCATCAGCCAAGGACAGGGTAACTATGGCTACACCCTC. It specifies CAISQGQGNYGYTL. The genes are TRBV10-3 and TRBJ1-2; 8 bases map to TRBD1. This CDR3 contains 14 residues. Germline V gene data show CDR1 as ENHRY and CDR2 as SYGVKD. The J segment lost 1 base and the V segment lost 6 bases, leaving 4 bases of the junction unmatched.

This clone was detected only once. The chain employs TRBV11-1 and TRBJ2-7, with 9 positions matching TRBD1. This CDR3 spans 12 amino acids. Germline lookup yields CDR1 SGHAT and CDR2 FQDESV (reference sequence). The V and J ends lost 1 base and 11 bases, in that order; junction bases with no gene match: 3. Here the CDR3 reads CASSLDRDREYF. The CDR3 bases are TGTGCCAGCAGCTTAGATCGGGACAGGGAGTACTTC.

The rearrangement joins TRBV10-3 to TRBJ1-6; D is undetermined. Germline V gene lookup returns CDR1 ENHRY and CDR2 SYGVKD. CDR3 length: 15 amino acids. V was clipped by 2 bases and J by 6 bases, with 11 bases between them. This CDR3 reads CAISEGQASNSPLHF. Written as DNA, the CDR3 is TGTGCCATCAGTGAGGGGCAGGCCTCTAATTCACCCCTCCACTTT.

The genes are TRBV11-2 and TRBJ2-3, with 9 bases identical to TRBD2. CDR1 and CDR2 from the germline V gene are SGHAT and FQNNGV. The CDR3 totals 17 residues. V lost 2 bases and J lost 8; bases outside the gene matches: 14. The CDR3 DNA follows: TGTGCCAGCAGCTTATCGCCCAGCGGGAGGATTGGGAGTACGCAGTATTTT. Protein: CASSLSPSGRIGSTQYF.

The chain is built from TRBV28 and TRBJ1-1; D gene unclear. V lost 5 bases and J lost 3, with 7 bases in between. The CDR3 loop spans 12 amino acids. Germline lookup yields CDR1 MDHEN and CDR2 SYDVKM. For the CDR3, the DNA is TGTGCCAGCAGTCGCCGGGACACTGAAGCTTTCTTT. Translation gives CASSRRDTEAFF.

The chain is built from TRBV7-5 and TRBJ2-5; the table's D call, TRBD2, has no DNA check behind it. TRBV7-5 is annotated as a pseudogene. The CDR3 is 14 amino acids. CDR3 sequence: CARSLCGGSETQYF. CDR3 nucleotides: TGTGCCAGAAGCTTATGCGGGGGGAGTGAGACCCAGTACTTC.

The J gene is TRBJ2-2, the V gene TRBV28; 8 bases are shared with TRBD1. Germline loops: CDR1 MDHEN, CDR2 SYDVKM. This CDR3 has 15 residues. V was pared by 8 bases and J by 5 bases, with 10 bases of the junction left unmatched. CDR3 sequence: CASGQRTGWTGELFF. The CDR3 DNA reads TGTGCCAGCGGACAAAGGACAGGGTGGACCGGGGAGCTGTTTTTT.

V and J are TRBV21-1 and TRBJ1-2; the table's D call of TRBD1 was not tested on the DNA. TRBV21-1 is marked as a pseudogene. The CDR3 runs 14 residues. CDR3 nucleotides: TGTGCCAGCAGCAAAGTAACAGGGGACTATGGCTACACCTTC. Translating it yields CASSKVTGDYGYTF.

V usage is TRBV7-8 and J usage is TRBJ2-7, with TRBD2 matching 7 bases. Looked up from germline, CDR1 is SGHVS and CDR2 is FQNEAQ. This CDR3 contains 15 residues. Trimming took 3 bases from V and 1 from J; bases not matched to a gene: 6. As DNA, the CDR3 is TGTGCCAGCAGCTTCCGCGGGGGTTTGTCCTACGAGCAGTACTTC. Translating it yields CASSFRGGLSYEQYF.

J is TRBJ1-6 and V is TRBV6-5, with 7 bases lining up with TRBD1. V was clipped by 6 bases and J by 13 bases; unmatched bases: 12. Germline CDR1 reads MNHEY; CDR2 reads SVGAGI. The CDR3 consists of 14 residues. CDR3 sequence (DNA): TGTGCCAGCAGACCGACAGGGTCCCAATGGCCCCTCCACTTT. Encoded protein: CASRPTGSQWPLHF.

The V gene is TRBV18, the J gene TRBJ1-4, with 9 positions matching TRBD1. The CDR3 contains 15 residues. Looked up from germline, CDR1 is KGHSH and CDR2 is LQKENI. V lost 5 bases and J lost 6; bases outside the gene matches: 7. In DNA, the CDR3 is TGTGCCAGCTCAGGAGTACAGGGGGCGGATGAAAAACTGTTTTTT. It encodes CASSGVQGADEKLFF.